These 23 T cell receptor beta chains originate from one sample sequenced in a study of cytomegalovirus exposure and HLA in healthy donors. PCR used 60 Vbeta primers and 13 Jbeta primers. Using immunoSEQ multiplex PCR, the repertoire was profiled, and TCRdb retains in-frame clones only, with some absent. The data show approximately 140,000 clones, more than 65% seen once. Sequenced input: PBMCs. The receptors were gathered from a man aged 45-60 years in good health and CMV-seronegative.

This rearrangement joins TRBV10-3 to TRBJ2-1; D ambiguous. V was clipped by 5 bases and J by 5 bases, with 13 bases between them. Germline values: CDR1 ENHRY, CDR2 SYGVKD. The CDR3 covers 14 residues. CDR3 in DNA: TGTGCCATCAGTACACTTGACCGGGACAATGAGCAGTTCTTC. This translates into CAISTLDRDNEQFF.

The rearrangement uses TRBV7-9 and TRBJ2-1; D may be TRBD2 (5 bases). The CDR3 covers 15 residues. The germline V and J ends were trimmed by 5 bases and 0 bases, with 11 bases remaining between them. CDR1 and CDR2 from the germline V gene are SEHNR and FQNEAQ (reference sequence). CDR3: CASSGRGSSYNEQFF. The CDR3 nucleotides are TGTGCCAGCAGCGGGAGAGGAAGCTCCTACAATGAGCAGTTCTTC.

The chain carries TRBV5-4 and TRBJ1-2, with D tentatively TRBD1 (5 bases). CDR3 length: 15 residues. CDR1 is SGHNT and CDR2 is YYREEE in the germline V gene (reference sequence). Trimming stripped 0 bases from V and 4 bases from J, with 13 bases between. The CDR3 loop reads CASSLGGGSPYGYTF. In nucleotides, the CDR3 is TGTGCCAGCAGCTTGGGTGGGGGGTCGCCCTATGGCTACACCTTC.

The chain links TRBV5-4 to TRBJ2-1; D is unresolved. Germline CDR1 is SGHNT and CDR2 is YYREEE (reference sequence). Trimming removed 2 bases at V and 5 bases at J, with 23 bases between. The CDR3 length is 18 residues. CDR3 sequence reads: CASSFGLEEIASDNEQFF. CDR3 nucleotides: TGTGCCAGCAGCTTCGGCTTAGAGGAGATCGCGTCCGACAATGAGCAGTTCTTC.

This chain links TRBV5-1 with TRBJ2-5; weak D call: TRBD2 (5 bases). The tail of the sequence fits TRBJ2-7 better, so the J call may be wrong. The V gene's germline CDR1 is SGHRS and CDR2 YFSETQ. CDR3 length: 13 residues. The CDR3 protein is CASTRESSYEQYF. CDR3 nucleotide sequence: TGCGCCAGCACGAGGGAGAGCTCCTACGAGCAGTACTTC.

The chain carries TRBV7-9 and TRBJ2-7, with 8 bases fitting TRBD2. Looked up from germline, CDR1 is SEHNR and CDR2 is FQNEAQ (reference sequence). V shed 5 bases, J shed 11 bases, and the junction held 8 bases outside the gene matches. The CDR3 is made up of 12 amino acids. This CDR3 is CASSMGPGGEYF. CDR3 in DNA: TGTGCCAGCAGCATGGGGCCGGGGGGGGAGTACTTC.

The chain has TRBV6-1 and TRBJ2-7, with D unclear. Trimming took 6 bases from V and 0 from J, leaving 9 bases between them. This CDR3 has 13 amino acids. Germline V CDR1 and CDR2: MNHNS, SASEGT. Here the CDR3 DNA reads TGTGCCAGCAGGGTGACTGCCTCCTACGAGCAGTACTTC. It specifies CASRVTASYEQYF.

The CDR3, as DNA: TGTGCCAGCAGCAAAGCCGACAGGGCCTACGAGCAGTACTTC. This gives the protein CASSKADRAYEQYF. This chain links TRBV7-9 with TRBJ2-7; TRBD1 matches 7 bases. J lost 2 bases, V lost 5 bases, and 6 bases had no gene match. The germline V gene encodes CDR1 SEHNR and CDR2 FQNEAQ (reference sequence). The CDR3 sequence is 14 residues long.

The rearrangement uses TRBV30 and TRBJ2-1; 9 bases align to TRBD2. Germline values: CDR1 GTSNPN, CDR2 SVGIG (reference sequence). The CDR3 is 14 amino acids. Trimming at V came to 4 bases and at J to 8 bases, leaving 9 bases not matched to a gene. The chain's CDR3 is CAWIELAGSHEQFF. The CDR3 DNA reads as TGTGCCTGGATTGAGCTAGCGGGGTCACATGAGCAGTTCTTC.

This clone was picked up a small number of times. CDR3 protein: CASSLIRGGTYEQYF. The CDR3 coding sequence is TGTGCCAGCAGCTTGATACGCGGGGGGACCTACGAGCAGTACTTC. V gene TRBV5-6 combines with J gene TRBJ2-7; 8 bases match TRBD2. The CDR3 is made up of 15 amino acids. Germline CDR1 and CDR2: SGHDT and YYEEEE. Trimming at V came to 1 base and at J to 2 bases, leaving 5 bases not matched to a gene.

The V call is TRBV28, the J call TRBJ1-5; TRBD1 might be the D (6 bases). The CDR3 totals 17 residues. Germline V lookup: CDR1 MDHEN, CDR2 SYDVKM. Trimming shortened V by 3 bases and J by 2 bases, and 17 bases separated the two germline ends. The CDR3 DNA reads TGTGCCAGCAGTTTGCCTGGGGGGGCTGGGGGCAATCAGCCCCAGCATTTT. Amino acid sequence: CASSLPGGAGGNQPQHF. The variable domain in full, completed from reference TRBV28 and TRBJ1-5, reads DVKVTQSSRYLVKRTGEKVFLECVQDMDHENMFWYRQDPGLGLRLIYFSYDVKMKEKGDIPEGYSVSREKKERFSLILESASTNQTSMYLCASSLPGGAGGNQPQHFGDGTRLSIL.

The chain links TRBV5-1 to TRBJ2-7, with TRBD2 matching 10 bases. The CDR3 has 15 amino acids. Trimming removed 4 bases from V and 2 bases from J; junction bases left unmatched: 6. The germline V gene has CDR1 SGHRS and CDR2 YFSETQ. The CDR3 protein is CASSIRTSGTYEQYF. The CDR3 DNA is TGCGCCAGCAGCATACGGACTAGCGGAACCTACGAGCAGTACTTC.

This chain connects TRBV2 to TRBJ2-4; D gene ambiguous. Germline V gene lookup returns CDR1 SNHLY and CDR2 FYNNEI. The CDR3 has 13 residues. Deletions cut 6 bases from V and 2 bases from J, with 8 bases between. CDR3 in amino acids: CASSVGPKNIQYF. The CDR3 coding sequence is TGTGCCAGCAGCGTGGGCCCCAAAAACATTCAGTACTTC.

The chain joins TRBV5-1 to TRBJ2-1; D is unresolved. The CDR3 loop spans 15 amino acids. CDR1 is SGHRS and CDR2 is YFSETQ in the germline V gene. The ends were cut back, 0 bases at V and 0 bases at J, with 7 bases in the middle. CDR3 loop: CASSLGQISYNEQFF. CDR3 in DNA: TGCGCCAGCAGCTTGGGACAAATCTCCTACAATGAGCAGTTCTTC. The variable domain in full, completed from reference TRBV5-1 and TRBJ2-1, reads KAGVTQTPRYLIKTRGQQVTLSCSPISGHRSVSWYQQTPGQGLQFLFEYFSETQRNKGNFPGRFSGRQFSNSRSEMNVSTLELGDSALYLCASSLGQISYNEQFFGPGTRLTVL.

V is TRBV5-4 and J is TRBJ2-7; 10 bases fit TRBD1. The germline gives CDR1 SGHNT, CDR2 YYREEE (reference sequence). This CDR3 contains 15 residues. The trim removed 4 bases at V and 2 bases at J, leaving 6 bases unmatched. The CDR3 sequence is CASSGTGEAPYEQYF. The CDR3 coding sequence is TGTGCCAGCAGCGGGACAGGGGAGGCTCCCTACGAGCAGTACTTC. The full variable domain, rest sourced from reference TRBV5-4 and TRBJ2-7, is ETGVTQSPTHLIKTRGQQVTLRCSSQSGHNTVSWYQQALGQGPQFIFQYYREEENGRGNFPPRFSGLQFPNYSSELNVNALELDDSALYLCASSGTGEAPYEQYFGPGTRLTVT.

The rearrangement uses TRBV9 and TRBJ2-7; 8 bases line up with TRBD2. Trimming removed 0 bases from V and 6 bases from J; junction bases left unmatched: 8. Germline CDR1 SGDLS, CDR2 YYNGEE. CDR3 size: 15 residues. The CDR3 DNA reads TGTGCCAGCAGCGTAGGATCCAGCGGGAGTTTCGAGCAGTACTTC. Residues: CASSVGSSGSFEQYF.

The chain carries TRBV6-6 and TRBJ1-1, with unresolved D. V was clipped by 7 bases and J by 0 bases, with 12 bases between them. There are 14 residues in the CDR3. Per germline, CDR1 MNHNY and CDR2 SVGAGI (reference sequence). CDR3 bases: TGTGCCAGCACAGGCTACCGCCTGAACACTGAAGCTTTCTTT. Its translation is CASTGYRLNTEAFF.

J is TRBJ1-4 and V is TRBV6-1; tentatively, D is TRBD1 (6 bases). The CDR3 is 14 residues long. Per germline, CDR1 MNHNS and CDR2 SASEGT. Trimming left V 6 bases short and J 7 bases short, with 15 bases between. The CDR3 loop reads CASRQGLSGEKLFF. CDR3 coding DNA: TGTGCCAGCAGACAGGGTTTAAGCGGTGAAAAACTGTTTTTT.

The CDR3 DNA reads as TGTGCCAGCAGCCAAACCGGACAGGGTGGGTATGGCTACACCTTC. The encoded protein is CASSQTGQGGYGYTF. The chain combines TRBV7-9 with TRBJ1-2, with 8 bases fitting TRBD1. CDR3 length: 15 amino acids. V lost 5 bases, J lost 5 bases, and 10 bases stayed unmatched. The germline gives CDR1 SEHNR, CDR2 FQNEAQ (reference sequence).

This chain connects TRBV7-2 to TRBJ2-3, with 12 bases fitting TRBD1. Germline CDR1 reads SGHTA; CDR2 reads FQGNSA. The CDR3 length is 18 residues. V dropped 1 base and J dropped 3; count of bases not matched to a gene: 8. The CDR3 sequence is CASSLVGRDRGRTDTQYF. In nucleotides, the CDR3 is TGTGCCAGCAGCTTAGTGGGTCGGGACAGGGGGCGGACAGATACGCAGTATTTT.

V is TRBV5-1 and J is TRBJ2-7; 10 positions agree with TRBD1. The V gene's germline CDR1 is SGHRS and CDR2 YFSETQ. This CDR3 region has 14 residues. V lost 6 bases, J lost 4 bases, and 7 bases stayed unmatched. The CDR3 protein is CASTFGTGEYEQYF. Here the CDR3 DNA reads TGCGCCAGCACCTTCGGGACAGGGGAATACGAGCAGTACTTC.

The chain carries TRBV9 and TRBJ2-2; 9 nucleotides match TRBD1. The CDR3 runs to 15 residues. Per the germline V gene, CDR1 is SGDLS and CDR2 is YYNGEE. Losses at the gene ends were 4 bases for V and 11 bases for J; bases not matched to a gene: 12. For the CDR3, the DNA is TGTGCCAGCAGCACAGAGGGGACAGGGCGTGGAGAGCTGTTTTTT. Translated, it gives CASSTEGTGRGELFF.

The chain has TRBV7-2 and TRBJ1-2; D is possibly TRBD1 (6 bases). This CDR3 contains 13 residues. Germline loops: CDR1 SGHTA, CDR2 FQGNSA. The germline V and J ends were trimmed by 5 bases and 2 bases, with 9 bases remaining between them. The CDR3 coding sequence is TGTGCCAGCAGCCCGAGGGGGAACTATGGCTACACCTTC. Its translation: CASSPRGNYGYTF.